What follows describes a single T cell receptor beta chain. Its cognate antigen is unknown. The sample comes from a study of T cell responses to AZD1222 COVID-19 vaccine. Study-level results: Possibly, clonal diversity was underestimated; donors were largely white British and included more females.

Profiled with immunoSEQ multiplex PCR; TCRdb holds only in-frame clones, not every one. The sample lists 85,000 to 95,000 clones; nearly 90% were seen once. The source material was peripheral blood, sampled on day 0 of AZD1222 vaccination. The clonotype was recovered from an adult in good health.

The CDR3 DNA sequence: TGTGCCAGCAGCCGCCTACAGGGAGGTGGCTACACCTTC. Protein product: CASSRLQGGGYTF. This chain connects TRBV3-1 (or the pseudogene TRBV3-2) to TRBJ1-2; possible D gene TRBD1, 6 bases. Trimming removed 4 bases at V and 7 bases at J, with 13 bases between. The CDR3 contains 13 residues. Germline V gene data show CDR1 as LGHDT and CDR2 as YNNKEL (reference sequence).